These 2 T cell receptor beta chains originate from one sample sequenced in a study of cytomegalovirus exposure and HLA in healthy donors. PCR employed 60 Vbeta and 13 Jbeta primers. Sequenced by immunoSEQ multiplex PCR; TCRdb stores in-frame clones only, minus some. The sample records about 83,000 clones, just under 75% being singletons. Source material: PBMCs. The source is a man between 60 and 75 years old in good health and CMV-seronegative.

This clone has only a few counts. This chain joins TRBV7-9 and TRBJ1-1; D might be TRBD1 (6 bases). The V end lost 5 bases, the J end lost 8 bases, and 15 bases lay between the germline ends. CDR1 is SEHNR and CDR2 is FQNEAQ in the germline V gene (reference sequence). This CDR3 region has 13 residues. CDR3 DNA: TGTGCCAGCAGCCAAAAGGGGGGGTTCGAAGCTTTCTTT. Its protein product is CASSQKGGFEAFF.

The V and J genes are TRBV2 and TRBJ2-1; 7 nucleotides agree with TRBD2. V gave up 8 bases and J gave up 0 bases; unmatched junction bases: 1. In germline, CDR1 is SNHLY, CDR2 FYNNEI. The CDR3 loop spans 13 amino acids. CDR3 DNA sequence: TGTGCCAGCGGGGGGGGCTCCTACAATGAGCAGTTCTTC. This translates into CASGGGSYNEQFF.